These 7 T cell receptor beta chains came from one sample sequenced in a study of cytomegalovirus exposure and HLA in healthy donors. Assay used: immunoSEQ multiplex PCR; TCRdb lists only in-frame clones, some missing. This table holds around 130,000 clones, about 90% found once. Sequencing used PBMCs. The receptors shown here come from a man younger than 45 in good health and CMV-seronegative.

The chain is built from TRBV28 and TRBJ1-1; TRBD1 agrees at 7 bases. This CDR3 comprises 15 residues. The junction had 10 bases not matched to a gene; V was cut back by 5 bases and J by 4 bases. The germline gives CDR1 MDHEN, CDR2 SYDVKM. CDR3 nucleotide sequence: TGTGCCAGCAGTAAACAGGGGTTGCGCGGCACTGAAGCTTTCTTT. Its translation is CASSKQGLRGTEAFF.

CDR3: CASGSPGWDRNYGYTF. The CDR3 nucleotides are TGTGCTAGTGGTTCCCCAGGCTGGGACAGGAACTATGGCTACACCTTC. The chain recombines TRBV12-5 with TRBJ1-2; 8 nucleotides align to TRBD1. The CDR3 sequence is 16 residues long. Germline V gene data show CDR1 as LGHNT and CDR2 as FRNRAP. V shed 4 bases and J 2 bases; nucleotides not matched to a gene: 9.

The rearrangement joins TRBV5-1 to TRBJ2-7; a possible D gene is TRBD1 (5 bases). The CDR3 has 12 amino acids. With 4 bases removed from V and 7 bases from J, the gap between germline ends came to 12 bases. Germline V gene data show CDR1 as SGHRS and CDR2 as YFSETQ. The CDR3 nucleotides read TGCGCCAGCAGCGTAACCAGGGAAGAGCAGTACTTC. This codes for CASSVTREEQYF.

This chain links TRBV2 with TRBJ1-5; no clear D gene. Per germline, CDR1 SNHLY and CDR2 FYNNEI. The CDR3 extends over 13 amino acids. Trimming left V 3 bases short and J 1 base short, with 4 bases between. This CDR3 reads CASSDGSNQPQHF. CDR3 sequence (DNA): TGTGCCAGCAGTGATGGCAGCAATCAGCCCCAGCATTTT.

The chain carries TRBV15 and TRBJ1-6; D may be TRBD1 (6 bases). The CDR3 covers 15 residues. V dropped 3 bases and J dropped 9 bases, with 15 bases sitting between them. CDR1 LNHNV and CDR2 YYDKDF come from the germline V gene (reference sequence). CDR3 loop: CATSSEGDGGSPLHF. For the CDR3, the DNA is TGTGCCACCAGCAGTGAGGGGGACGGTGGTTCACCCCTCCACTTT. The whole variable domain, remainder taken from reference TRBV15 and TRBJ1-6, is DAMVIQNPRYQVTQFGKPVTLSCSQTLNHNVMYWYQQKSSQAPKLLFHYYDKDFNNEADTPDNFQSRRPNTSFCFLDIRSPGLGDTAMYLCATSSEGDGGSPLHFGNGTRLTVT.

This chain connects TRBV5-6 to TRBJ2-3, with a possible D match to TRBD2 (7 bases). Germline assignment: CDR1 SGHDT and CDR2 YYEEEE. V lost 1 base and J 4 bases, leaving 19 bases between the germline ends. CDR3 size: 17 residues. CDR3 nucleotide sequence: TGTGCCAGCAGCTTGTCGGCTCGTGGGGGGGCCGCAGATACGCAGTATTTT. Its translation is CASSLSARGGAADTQYF.

The CDR3 region has the DNA TGTGCCAGTAGTCTCGACGGACTAGCGGTCGGGTACAATGAGCAGTTCTTC. As protein: CASSLDGLAVGYNEQFF. The chain carries TRBV19 and TRBJ2-1, with 10 positions matching TRBD2. J lost 4 bases, V lost 5 bases, and 11 bases had no gene match. Germline-derived CDR1 and CDR2 are LNHDA and SQIVND (reference sequence). This CDR3 region has 17 residues.